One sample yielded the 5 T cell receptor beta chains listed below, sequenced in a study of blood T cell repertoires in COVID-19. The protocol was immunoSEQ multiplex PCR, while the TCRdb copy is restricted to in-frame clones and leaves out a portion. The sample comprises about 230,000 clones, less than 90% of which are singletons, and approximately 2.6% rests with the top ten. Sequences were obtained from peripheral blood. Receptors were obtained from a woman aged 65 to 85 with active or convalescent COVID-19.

CDR3 nucleotide sequence: TGTGCCAGCAGCGCGTCCCGGGACAGGGGGCGCGGGTTCTACGAGCAGTACTTC. As protein: CASSASRDRGRGFYEQYF. The chain employs TRBV9 and TRBJ2-7; the match to TRBD1 covers 12 bases. The CDR3 runs 18 residues. V lost 3 bases and J lost 3; bases outside the gene matches: 13. Germline CDR1 and CDR2: SGDLS and YYNGEE.

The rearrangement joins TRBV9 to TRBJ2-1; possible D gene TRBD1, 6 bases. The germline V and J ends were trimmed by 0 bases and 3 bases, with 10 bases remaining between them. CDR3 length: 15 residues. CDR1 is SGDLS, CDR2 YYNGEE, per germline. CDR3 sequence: CASSVEGDLYNEQFF. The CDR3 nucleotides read TGTGCCAGCAGCGTAGAGGGGGACCTCTACAATGAGCAGTTCTTC.

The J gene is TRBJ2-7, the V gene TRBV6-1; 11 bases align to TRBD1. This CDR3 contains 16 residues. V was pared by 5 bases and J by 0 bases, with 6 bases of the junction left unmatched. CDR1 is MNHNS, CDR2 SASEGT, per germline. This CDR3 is CASSKGGTGGSYEQYF. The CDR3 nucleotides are TGTGCCAGCAGTAAAGGAGGGACAGGGGGCTCCTACGAGCAGTACTTC.

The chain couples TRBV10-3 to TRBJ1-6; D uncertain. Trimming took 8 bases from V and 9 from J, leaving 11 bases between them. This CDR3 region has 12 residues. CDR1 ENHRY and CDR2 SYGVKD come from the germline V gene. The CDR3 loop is CAIGVEGSPLHF. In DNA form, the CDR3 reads TGTGCCATCGGAGTCGAGGGTTCACCCCTCCACTTT.

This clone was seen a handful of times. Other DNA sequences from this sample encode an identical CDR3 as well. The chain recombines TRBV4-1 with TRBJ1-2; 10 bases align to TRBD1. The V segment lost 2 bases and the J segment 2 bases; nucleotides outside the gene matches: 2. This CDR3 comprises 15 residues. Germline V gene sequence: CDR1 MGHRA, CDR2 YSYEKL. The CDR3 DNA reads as TGCGCCAGCAGCCAAAGGACAGGGGGGAACTATGGCTACACCTTC. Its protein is CASSQRTGGNYGYTF.